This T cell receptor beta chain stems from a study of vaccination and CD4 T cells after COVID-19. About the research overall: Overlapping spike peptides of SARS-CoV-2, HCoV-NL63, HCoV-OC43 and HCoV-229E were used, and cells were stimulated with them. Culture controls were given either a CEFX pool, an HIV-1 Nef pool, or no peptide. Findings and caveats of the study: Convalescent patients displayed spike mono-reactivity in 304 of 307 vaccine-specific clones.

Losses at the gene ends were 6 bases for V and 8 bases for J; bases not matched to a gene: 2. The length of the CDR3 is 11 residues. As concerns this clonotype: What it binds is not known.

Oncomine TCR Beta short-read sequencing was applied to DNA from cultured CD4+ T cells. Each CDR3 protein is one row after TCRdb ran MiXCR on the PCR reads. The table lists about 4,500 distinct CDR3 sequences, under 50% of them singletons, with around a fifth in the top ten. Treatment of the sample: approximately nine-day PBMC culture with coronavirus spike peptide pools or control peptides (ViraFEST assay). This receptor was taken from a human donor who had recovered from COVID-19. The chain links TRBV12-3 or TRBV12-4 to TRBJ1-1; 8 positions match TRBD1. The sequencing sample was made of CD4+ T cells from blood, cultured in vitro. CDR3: CASRRTGEAFF. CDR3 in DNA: TGTGCCAGCAGACGGACAGGGGAAGCTTTCTTT.